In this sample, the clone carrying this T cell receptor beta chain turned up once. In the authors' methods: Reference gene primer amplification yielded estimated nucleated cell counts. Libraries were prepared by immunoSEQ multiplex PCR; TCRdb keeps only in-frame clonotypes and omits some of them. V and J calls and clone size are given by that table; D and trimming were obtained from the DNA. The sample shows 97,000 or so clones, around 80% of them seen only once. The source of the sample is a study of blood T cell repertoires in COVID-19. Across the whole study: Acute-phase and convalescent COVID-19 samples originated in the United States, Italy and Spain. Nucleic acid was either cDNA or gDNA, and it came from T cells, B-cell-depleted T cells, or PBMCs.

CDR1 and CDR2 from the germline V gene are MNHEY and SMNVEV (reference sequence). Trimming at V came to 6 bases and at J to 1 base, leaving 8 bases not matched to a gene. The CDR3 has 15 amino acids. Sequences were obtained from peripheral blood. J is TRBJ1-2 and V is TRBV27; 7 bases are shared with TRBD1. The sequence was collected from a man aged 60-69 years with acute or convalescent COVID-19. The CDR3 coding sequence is TGTGCCAGCAGCCCACGGGGACAGAGTAACTATGGCTACACCTTC. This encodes CASSPRGQSNYGYTF.